This TCR beta chain stems from a study of cytomegalovirus exposure and HLA in healthy donors. Study summary: The platform used for the 120 or so validation repertoires matched that of the roughly 700 first-cohort repertoires, a later analysis reported. The study's findings and limits: The classifier reportedly diagnosed cytomegalovirus status with high sensitivity and specificity. Rarity characterized most TCR sequences, yet some public TCRs appeared in many donors.

Germline assignment: CDR1 SEHNR and CDR2 FQNEAQ (reference sequence). Germline trimming cut 1 base from V and 3 bases from J; bases unmatched to any gene: 8. CDR3 length: 17 amino acids. About this clone itself: What it binds is unknown.

TCRdb's table, derived via immunoSEQ multiplex PCR, lists solely in-frame clones and lacks some. The sample yields about 140,000 clones, about 88% seen once. The receptor was isolated from a man aged 18 to 30 in good health and CMV-seropositive. Sequenced input: PBMCs. The rearrangement links TRBV7-9 to TRBJ2-3; TRBD2 matches at 9 bases. The CDR3 reads CASSLGASGIFTDTQYF. The DNA of the CDR3 is TGTGCCAGCAGCTTAGGGGCTAGCGGGATCTTTACAGATACGCAGTATTTT.